One sample yielded the 16 T cell receptor beta chains listed below, sequenced in a study of molecular identifiers for immune sequencing clone quantification. TCRdb reanalysed the PCR reads using MiXCR and keeps one entry per CDR3 protein. The sample gives under 650,000 distinct CDR3 sequences, approximately 20% of which show up once; 0.85% is in the top ten. The specimen was naive CD8+ T cells from blood, with Jurkat cell RNA spiked in. As for subset: FACS-sorted CD8+CD4-CCR7+CD45RA+ naive T cells. These receptors all stem from a human donor in good health. Some libraries in this study had Jurkat cell RNA spiked in.

This clonotype was recorded at least ten times. This sequence joins TRBV19 and TRBJ1-4, with D unresolved. The length of the CDR3 is 15 residues. Germline lookup yields CDR1 LNHDA and CDR2 SQIVND (reference sequence). With 1 base removed from V and 0 bases from J, the gap between germline ends came to 6 bases. CDR3: CASSIGGATNEKLFF. The CDR3 bases are TGTGCCAGTAGTATAGGAGGAGCAACTAATGAAAAACTGTTTTTT.

Concerning this clonotype itself: A much more abundant neighbour one base away suggests this may be a read error. This chain uses TRBV4-1 with TRBJ2-5; 8 bases are shared with TRBD2. J was trimmed by 9 bases and V by 1 base; bases with no gene match: 10. The CDR3 runs 15 residues. Germline loops: CDR1 MGHRA, CDR2 YSYEKL. The CDR3 region has the DNA TGCGCCAGCAGCCAAGCGGCTAGCGGGCAAGGAGCCCAGTACTTC. It codes for CASSQAASGQGAQYF.

There are many counts of this clonotype. J is TRBJ2-7 and V is TRBV4-2, with a possible D match to TRBD1 (5 bases). The CDR3 totals 16 residues. V lost 3 bases and J 2 bases, leaving 17 bases between the germline ends. Germline V lookup: CDR1 LGHNA, CDR2 YNFKEQ. CDR3 residues: CASSQGIVGDTYEQYF. The CDR3 DNA reads TGTGCCAGCAGCCAGGGGATTGTAGGGGATACCTACGAGCAGTACTTC.

This rearrangement joins TRBV7-8 to TRBJ1-4, with D possibly TRBD1 on 5 matching bases. The length of the CDR3 is 16 residues. Trimming cost V 5 bases and J 3 bases, with 16 bases left between them. CDR1 is SGHVS, CDR2 FQNEAQ, per germline. Here the CDR3 DNA reads TGTGCCAGCAGCCCTGCTGGGGGGGTATCTAATGAAAAACTGTTTTTT. It yields the protein CASSPAGGVSNEKLFF.

The table lists this clonotype with a few counts. The V call is TRBV9, the J call TRBJ2-1; no reliable D call. Trimming pared 0 bases from V and 5 bases from J, leaving 12 bases between. The CDR3 length is 15 residues. The V gene's germline CDR1 is SGDLS and CDR2 YYNGEE. The CDR3, as DNA: TGTGCCAGCAGCGTAGATCTAGTCGGGCACAATGAGCAGTTCTTC. It yields the protein CASSVDLVGHNEQFF.

Notes on this clonotype: A much larger clone lies one base from this, so it may be a read error. This chain connects TRBV6-2 or TRBV6-3 to TRBJ2-5, with TRBD2 as a possible D gene (6 bases). The CDR3 has 15 residues. Germline CDR1 reads MNHEY; CDR2 reads SVGEGT. The DNA of the CDR3 is TGTGCCAGCAGTTACTTGGCGGGATACCAAGGGACCCAGTACTTC. As protein: CASSYLAGYQGTQYF.

This clonotype was observed many times. The junction and the germline gene differ at one end; a read error may be behind it. The chain recombines TRBV9 with TRBJ1-2, with D possibly TRBD1 on 6 matching bases. This CDR3 is 15 amino acids long. Germline V gene lookup returns CDR1 SGDLS and CDR2 YYNGEE. The CDR3 here is CASSESRTETYVYTF. CDR3 bases: TGTGCCAGCAGCGAATCAAGGACAGAGACCTATGTCTACACCTTC.

The chain joins TRBV20-1 to TRBJ2-7; 7 bases fit TRBD2. The CDR3 totals 18 residues. The germline V gene encodes CDR1 DFQATT and CDR2 SNEGSKA (reference sequence). V lost 3 bases and J lost 0; bases outside the gene matches: 17. The CDR3 reads CSASQGPTSSGPSYEQYF. DNA for the CDR3: TGCAGTGCTAGCCAAGGGCCTACCTCTAGCGGACCCTCCTACGAGCAGTACTTC.

The sample holds many counts of this clonotype. V and J are TRBV7-9 and TRBJ1-3; 7 nucleotides match TRBD1. Losses at the gene ends were 4 bases for V and 0 bases for J; bases not matched to a gene: 6. CDR1 is SEHNR and CDR2 is FQNEAQ in the germline V gene (reference sequence). The CDR3 length is 16 residues. The CDR3 sequence is CASSSRQGVSGNTIYF. CDR3 coding DNA: TGTGCCAGCAGCTCGCGACAGGGCGTCTCTGGAAACACCATATATTTT.

This clonotype was counted ten times or more. V is TRBV6-2 or TRBV6-3 and J is TRBJ2-3; D perhaps matches TRBD2 (6 bases). Trimming took off 6 bases at V and 0 bases at J, with 22 bases between the two ends. This CDR3 comprises 18 residues. Per the germline V gene, CDR1 is MNHEY and CDR2 is SVGEGT. The CDR3 bases are TGTGCCAGCAGAAGCCGGGACTGGTTAAGTTCTAGCACAGATACGCAGTATTTT. Its protein product is CASRSRDWLSSSTDTQYF.

This clonotype has ten or more counts. The chain couples TRBV20-1 to TRBJ2-3; TRBD2 matches at 7 bases. Germline V lookup: CDR1 DFQATT, CDR2 SNEGSKA (reference sequence). Trimming at V came to 7 bases and at J to 2 bases, leaving 6 bases not matched to a gene. The CDR3 has 13 residues. The CDR3 here is CSVQAGLTDTQYF. The CDR3 bases are TGCAGTGTACAAGCGGGGCTCACAGATACGCAGTATTTT.

This clonotype was picked up many times. The rearrangement joins TRBV15 to TRBJ1-1, with D possibly TRBD1 on 5 matching bases. The CDR3 spans 16 residues. Germline CDR1 and CDR2: LNHNV and YYDKDF (reference sequence). Trimming took 5 bases from V and 5 from J, leaving 21 bases between them. Written as DNA, the CDR3 is TGTGCCACCAGCGGTACCGGGACCTCCAAAGGGACTGAAGCTTTCTTT. Translation: CATSGTGTSKGTEAFF. Full variable domain (remainder filled in from reference TRBV15 and TRBJ1-1): DAMVIQNPRYQVTQFGKPVTLSCSQTLNHNVMYWYQQKSSQAPKLLFHYYDKDFNNEADTPDNFQSRRPNTSFCFLDIRSPGLGDTAMYLCATSGTGTSKGTEAFFGQGTRLTVV.

The sample holds many counts of this clonotype. The gene calls are TRBV12-3 or TRBV12-4 and TRBJ2-2; D might be TRBD1 (6 bases). The CDR3 covers 13 residues. V lost 3 bases and J lost 6, with 8 bases in between. The CDR3 region has the DNA TGTGCCAGCAGTTTTGGGGGCCCCGGGGAGCTGTTTTTT. It encodes CASSFGGPGELFF.

Worth noting for this clonotype: This clone may be a read error of a much larger clone one base away. This rearrangement joins TRBV7-2 to TRBJ1-2; D may be TRBD1 (5 bases). Deletions cut 4 bases from V and 7 bases from J, with 13 bases between. The CDR3 has 13 residues. Germline loops: CDR1 SGHTA, CDR2 FQGNSA. CDR3 loop: CASSSAGDGGYTF. The CDR3 nucleotides are TGTGCCAGCAGCTCAGCGGGGGACGGTGGCTACACCTTC.

This clonotype has at least ten counts. The CDR3 DNA reads TGTGCCTGGAGTGTACTTCTAGATACGCAGTATTTT. Its protein product is CAWSVLLDTQYF. The chain uses TRBV30 and TRBJ2-3; no definite D call. The germline V and J ends were trimmed by 0 bases and 5 bases, with 6 bases remaining between them. The germline V gene has CDR1 GTSNPN and CDR2 SVGIG (reference sequence). The CDR3 has 12 amino acids.

On this clonotype itself: This may stem from a read error, because a much larger clone lies one nucleotide away. The genes are TRBV30 and TRBJ2-1; the match to TRBD1 covers 9 bases. The V and J ends lost 0 bases and 8 bases, in that order; junction bases with no gene match: 5. This CDR3 comprises 14 residues. CDR1 is GTSNPN and CDR2 is SVGIG in the germline V gene (reference sequence). DNA of the CDR3: TGTGCCTGGAGTGTCAGGACAGGGGCCTATGAGCAGTTCTTC. The encoded protein is CAWSVRTGAYEQFF.